Included here is one TCR beta chain sequence, with context. The sample is drawn from a study of regulatory T cells in long-lasting Graves disease. Investigators prepared the TCR beta libraries by applying iRepertoire HTBI primers and Arm-PCR of CDR3 regions. Using its own MiXCR run on the multiplex PCR reads, TCRdb lists one record per CDR3 protein. Counted here are hundreds of thousands of distinct CDR3 sequences, about 21% occurring once; the ten biggest clones make up approximately 14%. Germline V lookup: CDR1 SNHLY, CDR2 FYNNEI. V was clipped by 4 bases and J by 2 bases, with 9 bases between them. This CDR3 region has 14 residues. Regarding time point: persistent/refractory GD, antithyroid drugs over 5 years with positive TRAb. PBMC-extracted RNA yielded the TCR library.

The TCR comes from a female donor with Graves disease. The rearrangement links TRBV2 to TRBJ2-1; D remains unclear. This material consisted of peripheral blood mononuclear cells (PBMCs), taken when the disease was refractory, from a patient treated with antithyroid drugs. CDR3: CASSGRSTYNEQFF. CDR3 nucleotide sequence: TGTGCCAGCAGTGGAAGGTCCACCTACAATGAGCAGTTCTTC.